Listed below are T cell receptor beta chains from one sample, sequenced in a study of multiple sclerosis patients with progressive multifocal leukoencephalopathy. Produced via immunoSEQ multiplex PCR; TCRdb's table is partial and in-frame only. This table has about 31,000 clones, approximately 86% appearing once. This specimen consisted of PBMCs, obtained from a patient treated with natalizumab. The receptors were sampled from a woman aged 40 to 50 with progressive multifocal leukoencephalopathy. Both conserved end residues are part of each CDR3. Fields, in order: V gene, J gene, CDR3 protein.

>TRBV4-3|TRBJ1-5
CASSLTVGGGQPQHF
>TRBV7-9|TRBJ2-7
CASSLAEVDPAYEQYF
>TRBV18|TRBJ1-1
CASSHDTLNTEAFF
>TRBV5-4|TRBJ2-4
CASSPPPQGAKNIQYF
>TRBV28|TRBJ1-3
CASSTTSSGNTIYF
>TRBV7-6|TRBJ2-7
CASSPLMETFYEQYF
>TRBV14|TRBJ1-1
CASSQDRVGGTEAFF
>TRBV28|TRBJ1-3
CASSFTLSGNTIYF
>TRBV27|TRBJ1-1
CASSFGIQGINTEAFF
>TRBV6-5|TRBJ2-7
CATRRGSYEQYF
>TRBV9|TRBJ2-6
CASSGGFVSGDVGANVLTF
>TRBV28|TRBJ2-7
CASEPSGSSYEQYF
>TRBV7-2|TRBJ2-1
CASSLARLAGGAGEQFF
>TRBV6-5|TRBJ2-7
CASSYTTGSEQYF
>TRBV7-2|TRBJ1-5
CASSSRGAGNQPQHF
>TRBV19|TRBJ1-4
CASSMGQGTIRKLFF
>TRBV19|TRBJ1-1
CASSKTGGSTTEAFF
>TRBV5-1|TRBJ2-1
CASSLGLAVRKYEQFF
>TRBV4-3|TRBJ2-7
CASSQDNKGSYEQYF
>TRBV29-1|TRBJ1-4
CSVLSRGATNEKLFF
>TRBV27|TRBJ1-2
CASSDRVSYGYTF
>TRBV5-1|TRBJ1-2
CASSSGQAITF
>TRBV7-9|TRBJ2-5
CASSSGLQETQYF
>TRBV7-9|TRBJ1-5
CASSRVRDTESSNQPQHF
>TRBV28|TRBJ1-3
CASSSPSNTIYF
>TRBV28|TRBJ2-2
CASSLRQGYSGELFF
>TRBV19|TRBJ1-4
CACRDRGNEKLFF
>TRBV6-5|TRBJ2-5
CASSRTGKETQYF
>TRBV7-9|TRBJ1-1
CASRSVSNTEAFF
>TRBV5-8|TRBJ1-1
CASSLLDRNSLNTEAFF
>TRBV11-3|TRBJ1-1
CASSLEQGIGTEAFF
>TRBV12-5|TRBJ2-1
CASGSDYNEQFF
>TRBV27|TRBJ2-7
CASSTDSAEQYF
>TRBV7-3|TRBJ1-6
CASSLGANSPLHF
>TRBV2|TRBJ1-3
CAKNRGGNTIYF
>TRBV7-7|TRBJ1-6
CASSAWGGTRGVHSPLHF
>TRBV27|TRBJ1-2
CASSIFQGAVYGYTF
>TRBV5-1|TRBJ2-7
CASSGGQAISYEQYF
>TRBV6-1|TRBJ2-7
CASSENPTSWAYEQYF
>TRBV4-1|TRBJ2-3
CASSRYFLSADTQYF
>TRBV6-4|TRBJ1-4
CASRGTRVEKLFF
>TRBV19|TRBJ2-5
CASRQGRETQYF
>TRBV5-1|TRBJ1-1
CASSNGQIEAFF
>TRBV5-1|TRBJ2-1
CASSFRGPRPLNEQFF
>TRBV10-2|TRBJ1-5
CASSEYSNQPQHF
>TRBV28|TRBJ1-2
CASSLFGQGANYGYTF
>TRBV2|TRBJ2-4
CASSEKGLAKNIQYF